This entry lists 16 T cell receptor beta chains sequenced from one sample in a study of blood T cells in healthy people across ages. It was with a sample-barcoded 5' primer and a J-beta primer mix that a second PCR of about 6 to 12 cycles was run. TCRdb reprocessed the 5' RACE reads with MiXCR, giving one entry per CDR3 protein. The sample lists fewer than 1,200,000 distinct CDR3 sequences; under 30% were seen once. This sample was shared with a second study, whose subject was T cells of mothers and their children.

The specimen sequenced was blood. All receptors come from a girl aged 2 to 9 in good health.

This clonotype was recorded a few times. The J gene is TRBJ1-4, the V gene TRBV5-1; D call uncertain. The CDR3 consists of 12 residues. Per the germline V gene, CDR1 is SGHRS and CDR2 is YFSETQ. V lost 1 base to trimming and J lost 3 bases, with 1 base between them. In DNA form, the CDR3 reads TGCGCCAGCAGCTTGCCTAATGAAAAACTGTTTTTT. As protein: CASSLPNEKLFF.

The rearrangement uses TRBV5-1 and TRBJ1-5; D is perhaps TRBD1 (6 bases). The germline V and J ends were trimmed by 3 bases and 3 bases, with 10 bases remaining between them. The CDR3 is 14 amino acids. CDR1 and CDR2 from the germline V gene are SGHRS and YFSETQ. CDR3 in amino acids: CASSWAGVNQPQHF. The DNA for the CDR3 is TGCGCCAGCAGCTGGGCAGGGGTCAATCAGCCCCAGCATTTT. The full variable domain, its missing parts supplied by reference TRBV5-1 and TRBJ1-5, is KAGVTQTPRYLIKTRGQQVTLSCSPISGHRSVSWYQQTPGQGLQFLFEYFSETQRNKGNFPGRFSGRQFSNSRSEMNVSTLELGDSALYLCASSWAGVNQPQHFGDGTRLSIL.

J is TRBJ2-7 and V is TRBV20-1; D perhaps matches TRBD1 (7 bases). The J call is doubtful: the DNA matches TRBJ2-1 better. The CDR3 is made up of 13 amino acids. Germline V gene lookup returns CDR1 DFQATT and CDR2 SNEGSKA (reference sequence). CDR3 DNA sequence: TGCAGTGCTAGAGCCCAGGGGGGCGATGAGCAGTTCTTC. Its translation is CSARAQGGDEQFF.

About this clonotype itself: The junction and the germline gene differ at one end; a read error may be behind it. The J gene is TRBJ2-7, the V gene TRBV12-3 or TRBV12-4; 8 bases are shared with TRBD1. The CDR3 runs to 15 residues. The chain's CDR3 is CAGSPQQGAGYEQYF. The CDR3 nucleotides read TGTGCCGGCAGTCCACAGCAGGGGGCTGGGTACGAGCAGTACTTC.

The rearrangement uses TRBV4-1 and TRBJ2-5, with D unclear. The J call may be in error: the DNA end matches TRBJ2-7 better. Germline V lookup: CDR1 MGHRA, CDR2 YSYEKL. The length of the CDR3 is 11 residues. CDR3 loop: CASSWNDEQYF. The CDR3 DNA reads as TGCGCCAGCAGCTGGAATGACGAGCAGTACTTC.

The CDR3 DNA reads as TGTGCCAGCAGCGGCGGACAGGAAGCTTTCTTT. Translation: CASSGGQEAFF. The V call is TRBV28, the J call TRBJ1-1; TRBD1 is a possible D gene (6 bases). Trimming took 6 bases from V and 8 from J, leaving 10 bases between them. CDR3 size: 11 residues. CDR1 is MDHEN, CDR2 SYDVKM, per germline. Using reference TRBV28 and TRBJ1-1 for the parts outside the CDR3, the full variable domain is DVKVTQSSRYLVKRTGEKVFLECVQDMDHENMFWYRQDPGLGLRLIYFSYDVKMKEKGDIPEGYSVSREKKERFSLILESASTNQTSMYLCASSGGQEAFFGQGTRLTVV.

The CDR3 DNA sequence: TGCAGTGCAAACAAACAGCCCCGGGATTCACCCCTCCACTTT. This codes for CSANKQPRDSPLHF. The rearrangement uses TRBV20-1 and TRBJ1-6; the D is unclear. The CDR3 consists of 14 residues. V was pared by 6 bases and J by 8 bases, with 17 bases between. Germline CDR1 DFQATT, CDR2 SNEGSKA (reference sequence).

This clonotype was counted a few times. V usage is TRBV20-1 and J usage is TRBJ1-2; D is ambiguous. The CDR3 runs 12 residues. V was cut by 6 bases and J by 7 bases, with 15 bases left in between. The germline gives CDR1 DFQATT, CDR2 SNEGSKA (reference sequence). This CDR3 reads CSADTRARGYTF. As DNA, the CDR3 is TGCAGTGCAGATACAAGGGCGCGTGGCTACACCTTC.

V is TRBV5-1 and J is TRBJ2-5, with TRBD2 matching 12 bases. Germline trimming cut 0 bases from V and 5 bases from J; bases unmatched to any gene: 5. The CDR3 runs to 16 residues. Germline V lookup: CDR1 SGHRS, CDR2 YFSETQ. This chain's CDR3 is CASSLATSGRGETQYF. DNA for the CDR3: TGCGCCAGCAGCTTGGCGACTAGCGGGAGAGGGGAGACCCAGTACTTC.

The rearrangement joins TRBV24-1 to TRBJ2-2; D is perhaps TRBD1 or TRBD2 (6 bases each). With 1 base removed from V and 4 bases from J, the gap between germline ends came to 12 bases. This CDR3 spans 16 amino acids. Germline lookup yields CDR1 KGHDR and CDR2 SFDVKD. The CDR3 protein is CATSDFRGGRTGELFF. The CDR3 DNA reads as TGTGCCACCAGTGATTTTCGAGGGGGGCGCACCGGGGAGCTGTTTTTT.

The gene calls are TRBV4-1 and TRBJ2-5; D not certain. The J call is in doubt because the DNA end fits TRBJ2-7 better. The CDR3 has 13 amino acids. Germline CDR1 is MGHRA and CDR2 is YSYEKL. CDR3 residues: CASSQERWAEQYF. The CDR3 nucleotides are TGCGCCAGCAGCCAAGAAAGGTGGGCCGAGCAGTACTTC.

This clonotype was observed many times. CDR3 protein: CASSFSYDGQETQYF. The CDR3, as DNA: TGTGCCAGCAGCTTTAGTTATGACGGCCAAGAGACCCAGTACTTC. The rearrangement links TRBV7-9 to TRBJ2-5, with D unclear. Trimming removed 3 bases from V and 1 base from J, with 12 bases in between. Germline V CDR1 and CDR2: SEHNR, FQNEAQ (reference sequence). The CDR3 runs to 15 residues.

The chain carries TRBV6-1 and TRBJ1-3, with D possibly matching TRBD1 (6 bases). The CDR3 spans 14 residues. V gave up 8 bases and J gave up 7 bases, with 18 bases separating them. Germline CDR1 MNHNS, CDR2 SASEGT. This chain's CDR3 is CASALTGIGNTIYF. The DNA of the CDR3 is TGTGCCAGCGCCCTTACAGGGATAGGGAACACCATATATTTT.

The genes are TRBV7-8 and TRBJ1-4; D is uncertain. V lost 8 bases to trimming and J lost 7 bases, with 14 bases between them. The CDR3 sequence is 13 residues long. Germline V gene sequence: CDR1 SGHVS, CDR2 FQNEAQ. CDR3 DNA: TGTGCCAGCCGACCTAACAGCCTTGAAAAACTGTTTTTT. This codes for CASRPNSLEKLFF.

The chain combines TRBV4-1 with TRBJ2-1; a possible D gene is TRBD1 (5 bases). V lost 0 bases and J lost 10, with 19 bases in between. Germline V CDR1 and CDR2: MGHRA, YSYEKL. The CDR3 loop spans 16 amino acids. CDR3 in DNA: TGCGCCAGCAGCCAAGAATCCAGGGTCTCTCGTGGGGAGCAGTTCTTC. Its protein is CASSQESRVSRGEQFF.

With regard to this clonotype: Germline and junction disagree at one end, which may indicate a read error. The J gene is TRBJ2-5, the V gene TRBV15; TRBD1 matches at 9 bases. Germline values: CDR1 LNHNV, CDR2 YYDKDF (reference sequence). The CDR3 consists of 16 residues. CDR3 sequence (DNA): TGTGCCACCAGCGGAGAATGGGACAGGGACCAAGAGACCCAGTACTTC. It codes for CATSGEWDRDQETQYF.